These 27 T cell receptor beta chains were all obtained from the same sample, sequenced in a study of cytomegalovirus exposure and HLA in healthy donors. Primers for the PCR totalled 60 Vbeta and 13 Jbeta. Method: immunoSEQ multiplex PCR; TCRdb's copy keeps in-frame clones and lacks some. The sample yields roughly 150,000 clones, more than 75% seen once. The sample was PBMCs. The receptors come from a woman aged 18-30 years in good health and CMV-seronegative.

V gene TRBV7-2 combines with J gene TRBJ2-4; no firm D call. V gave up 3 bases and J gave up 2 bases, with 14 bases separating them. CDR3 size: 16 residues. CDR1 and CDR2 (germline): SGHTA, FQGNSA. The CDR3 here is CASSFSRSETKNIQYF. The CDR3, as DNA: TGTGCCAGCAGCTTTTCGAGGAGCGAGACCAAAAACATTCAGTACTTC.

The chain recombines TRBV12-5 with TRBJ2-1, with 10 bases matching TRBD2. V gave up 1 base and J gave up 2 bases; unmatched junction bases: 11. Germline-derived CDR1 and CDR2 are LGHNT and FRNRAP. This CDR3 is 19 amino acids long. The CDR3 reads CASGLDLAGVIRPYNEQFF. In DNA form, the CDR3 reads TGTGCTAGTGGTTTGGACCTAGCGGGGGTCATTCGCCCCTACAATGAGCAGTTCTTC.

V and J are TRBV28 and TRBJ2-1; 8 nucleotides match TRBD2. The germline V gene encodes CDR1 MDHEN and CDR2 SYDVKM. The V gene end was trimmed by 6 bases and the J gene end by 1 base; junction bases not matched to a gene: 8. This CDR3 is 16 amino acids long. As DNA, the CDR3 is TGTGCCAGCAGCCTGCGAGTAGCGGGATCCTACAATGAGCAGTTCTTC. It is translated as CASSLRVAGSYNEQFF.

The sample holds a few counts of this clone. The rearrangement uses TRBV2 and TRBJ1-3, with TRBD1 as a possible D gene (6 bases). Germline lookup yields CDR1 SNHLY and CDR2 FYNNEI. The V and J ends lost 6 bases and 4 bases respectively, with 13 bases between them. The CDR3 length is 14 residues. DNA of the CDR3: TGTGCCAGCAGGCGGACAGTAACGGGAAACACCATATATTTT. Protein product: CASRRTVTGNTIYF.

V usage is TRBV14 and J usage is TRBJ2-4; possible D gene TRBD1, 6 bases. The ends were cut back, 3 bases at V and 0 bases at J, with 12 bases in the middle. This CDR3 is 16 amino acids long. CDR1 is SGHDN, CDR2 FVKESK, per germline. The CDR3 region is CASSQQGSLAKNIQYF. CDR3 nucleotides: TGTGCCAGCAGCCAGCAGGGGTCCCTAGCCAAAAACATTCAGTACTTC.

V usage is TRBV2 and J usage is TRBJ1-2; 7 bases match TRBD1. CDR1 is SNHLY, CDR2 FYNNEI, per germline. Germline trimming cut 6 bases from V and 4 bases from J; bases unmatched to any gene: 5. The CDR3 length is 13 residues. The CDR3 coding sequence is TGTGCCAGCAGGGGACAGTCGAGCTATGGCTACACCTTC. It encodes CASRGQSSYGYTF. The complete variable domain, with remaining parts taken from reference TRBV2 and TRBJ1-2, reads EPEVTQTPSHQVTQMGQEVILRCVPISNHLYFYWYRQILGQKVEFLVSFYNNEISEKSEIFDDQFSVERPDGSNFTLKIRSTKLEDSAMYFCASRGQSSYGYTFGSGTRLTVV.

CDR3 coding DNA: TGTGCCAGCAGGGGGACAGGGCGGACCGGGGAGCTGTTTTTT. Amino acid sequence: CASRGTGRTGELFF. This chain links TRBV27 with TRBJ2-2; 9 positions agree with TRBD1. J gave up 5 bases and V 6 bases, and 4 bases lay outside the gene matches. The CDR3 extends over 14 amino acids. Germline CDR1 is MNHEY and CDR2 is SMNVEV (reference sequence).

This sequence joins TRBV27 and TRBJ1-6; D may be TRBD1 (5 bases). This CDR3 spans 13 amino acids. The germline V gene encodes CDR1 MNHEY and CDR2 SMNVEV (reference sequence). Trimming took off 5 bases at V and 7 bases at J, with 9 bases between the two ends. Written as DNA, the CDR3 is TGTGCCAGCAGTCTCCGACAGAATTCACCCCTCCACTTT. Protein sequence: CASSLRQNSPLHF.

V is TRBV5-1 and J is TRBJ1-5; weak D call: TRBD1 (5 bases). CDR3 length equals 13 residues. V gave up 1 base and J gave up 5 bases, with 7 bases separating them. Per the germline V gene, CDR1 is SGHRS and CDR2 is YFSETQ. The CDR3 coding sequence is TGCGCCAGCAGCTTGCAAGGGGATCAGCCCCAGCATTTT. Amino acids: CASSLQGDQPQHF.

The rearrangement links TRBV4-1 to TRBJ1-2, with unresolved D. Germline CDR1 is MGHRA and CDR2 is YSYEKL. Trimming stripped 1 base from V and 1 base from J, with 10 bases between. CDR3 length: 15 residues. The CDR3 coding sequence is TGCGCCAGCAGCCAAGCTCTAACAGATAACTATGGCTACACCTTC. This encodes CASSQALTDNYGYTF.

CDR3 nucleotide sequence: TGTGCCAGCAGTTCAGGGGGCTCGAACACTGAAGCTTTCTTT. This codes for CASSSGGSNTEAFF. This chain links TRBV28 with TRBJ1-1; 8 bases map to TRBD1. The CDR3 extends over 14 amino acids. Germline V gives CDR1 MDHEN, CDR2 SYDVKM. Germline trimming cut 4 bases from V and 1 base from J; bases unmatched to any gene: 2.

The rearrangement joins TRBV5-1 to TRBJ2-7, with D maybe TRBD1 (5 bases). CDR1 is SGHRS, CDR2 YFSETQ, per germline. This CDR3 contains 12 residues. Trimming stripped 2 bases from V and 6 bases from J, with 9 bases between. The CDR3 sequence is CASSFDRGEQYF. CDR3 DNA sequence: TGCGCCAGCAGCTTTGACAGAGGCGAGCAGTACTTC.

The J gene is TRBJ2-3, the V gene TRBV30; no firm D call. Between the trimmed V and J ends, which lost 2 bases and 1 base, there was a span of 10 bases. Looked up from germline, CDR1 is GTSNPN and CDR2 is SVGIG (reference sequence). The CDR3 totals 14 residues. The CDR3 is CAWSTMARTDTQYF. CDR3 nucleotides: TGTGCCTGGAGTACCATGGCCCGCACAGATACGCAGTATTTT. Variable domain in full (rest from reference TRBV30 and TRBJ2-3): SQTIHQWPATLVQPVGSPLSLECTVEGTSNPNLYWYRQAAGRGLQLLFYSVGIGQISSEVPQNLSASRPQDRQFILSSKKLLLSDSGFYLCAWSTMARTDTQYFGPGTRLTVL.

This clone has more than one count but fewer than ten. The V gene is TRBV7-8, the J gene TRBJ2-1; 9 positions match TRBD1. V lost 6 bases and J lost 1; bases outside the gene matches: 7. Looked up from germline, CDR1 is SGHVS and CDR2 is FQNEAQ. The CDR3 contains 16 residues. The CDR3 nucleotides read TGTGCCAGCAGTAATGGACAGGGGCAGTCCTACAATGAGCAGTTCTTC. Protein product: CASSNGQGQSYNEQFF. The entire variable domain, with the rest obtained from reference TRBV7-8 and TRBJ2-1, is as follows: GAGVSQSPRYKVAKRGQDVALRCDPISGHVSLFWYQQALGQGPEFLTYFQNEAQLDKSGLPSDRFFAERPEGSVSTLKIQRTQQEDSAVYLCASSNGQGQSYNEQFFGPGTRLTVL.

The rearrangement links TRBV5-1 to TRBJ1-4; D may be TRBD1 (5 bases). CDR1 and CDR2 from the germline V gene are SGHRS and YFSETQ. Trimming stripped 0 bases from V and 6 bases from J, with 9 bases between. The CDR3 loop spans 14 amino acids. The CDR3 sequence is CASSLDTRDEKLFF. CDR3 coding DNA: TGCGCCAGCAGCTTGGATACCAGGGATGAAAAACTGTTTTTT. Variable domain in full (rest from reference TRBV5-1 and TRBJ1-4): KAGVTQTPRYLIKTRGQQVTLSCSPISGHRSVSWYQQTPGQGLQFLFEYFSETQRNKGNFPGRFSGRQFSNSRSEMNVSTLELGDSALYLCASSLDTRDEKLFFGSGTQLSVL.

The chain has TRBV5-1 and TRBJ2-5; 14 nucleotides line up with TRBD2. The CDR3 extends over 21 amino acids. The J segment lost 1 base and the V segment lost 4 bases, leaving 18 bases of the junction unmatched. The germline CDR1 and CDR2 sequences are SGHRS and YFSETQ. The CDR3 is CASSPITSGTSGRSGQETQYF. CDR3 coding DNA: TGCGCCAGCAGCCCAATAACCAGCGGGACTAGCGGGAGATCAGGCCAAGAGACCCAGTACTTC.

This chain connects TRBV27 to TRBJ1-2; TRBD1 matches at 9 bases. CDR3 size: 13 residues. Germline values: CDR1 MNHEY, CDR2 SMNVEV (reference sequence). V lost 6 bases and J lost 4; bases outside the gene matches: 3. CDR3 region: CASRPGQGYGYTF. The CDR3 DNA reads TGTGCCAGCAGACCGGGACAGGGCTATGGCTACACCTTC.

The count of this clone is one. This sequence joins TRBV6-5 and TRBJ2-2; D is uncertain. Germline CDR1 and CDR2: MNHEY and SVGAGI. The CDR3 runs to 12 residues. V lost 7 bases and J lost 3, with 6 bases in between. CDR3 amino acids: CASNDYTGELFF. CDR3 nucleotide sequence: TGTGCCAGCAATGACTACACCGGGGAGCTGTTTTTT.

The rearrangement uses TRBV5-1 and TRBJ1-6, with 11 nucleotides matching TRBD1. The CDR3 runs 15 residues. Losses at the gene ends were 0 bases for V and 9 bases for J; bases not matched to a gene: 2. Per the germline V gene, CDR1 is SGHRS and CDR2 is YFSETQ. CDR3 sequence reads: CASSLAGTGGSPLHF. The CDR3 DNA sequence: TGCGCCAGCAGCTTGGCCGGGACAGGGGGTTCACCCCTCCACTTT.

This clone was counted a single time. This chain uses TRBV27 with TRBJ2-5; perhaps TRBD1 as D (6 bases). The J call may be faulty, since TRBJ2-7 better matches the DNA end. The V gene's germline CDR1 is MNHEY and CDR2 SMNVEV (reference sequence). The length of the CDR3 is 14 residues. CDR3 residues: CASSLQGLVYEQYF. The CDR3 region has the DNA TGTGCCAGCAGTTTACAGGGGCTGGTCTACGAGCAGTACTTC.

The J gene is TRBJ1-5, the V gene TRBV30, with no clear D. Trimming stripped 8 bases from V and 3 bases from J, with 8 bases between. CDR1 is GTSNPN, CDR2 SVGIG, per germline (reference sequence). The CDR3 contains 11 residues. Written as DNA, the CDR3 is TGTGCCCGAGACAACAATCAGCCCCAGCATTTT. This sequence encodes CARDNNQPQHF. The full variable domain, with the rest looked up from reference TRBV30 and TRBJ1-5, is SQTIHQWPATLVQPVGSPLSLECTVEGTSNPNLYWYRQAAGRGLQLLFYSVGIGQISSEVPQNLSASRPQDRQFILSSKKLLLSDSGFYLCARDNNQPQHFGDGTRLSIL.

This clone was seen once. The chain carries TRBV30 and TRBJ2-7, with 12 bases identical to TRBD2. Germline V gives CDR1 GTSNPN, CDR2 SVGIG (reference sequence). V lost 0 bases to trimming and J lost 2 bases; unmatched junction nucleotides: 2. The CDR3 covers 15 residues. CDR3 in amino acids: CAWSVLAGGPYEQYF. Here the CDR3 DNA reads TGTGCCTGGAGTGTACTAGCGGGAGGACCCTACGAGCAGTACTTC.

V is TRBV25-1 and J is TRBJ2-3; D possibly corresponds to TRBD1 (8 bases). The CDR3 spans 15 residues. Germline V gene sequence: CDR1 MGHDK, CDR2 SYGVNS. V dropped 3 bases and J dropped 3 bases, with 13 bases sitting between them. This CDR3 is CASSDQRDRTDTQYF. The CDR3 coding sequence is TGTGCCAGCAGTGACCAGCGGGACAGGACAGATACGCAGTATTTT.

The CDR3 loop reads CASSLSVQGGSYGYTF. DNA for the CDR3: TGCGCCAGCAGCTTGTCGGTACAGGGGGGGTCGTATGGCTACACCTTC. V gene TRBV5-1 combines with J gene TRBJ1-2, with TRBD1 identical over 8 bases. The CDR3 loop spans 16 amino acids. Germline V gene sequence: CDR1 SGHRS, CDR2 YFSETQ. V lost 1 base to trimming and J lost 5 bases; unmatched junction nucleotides: 10.

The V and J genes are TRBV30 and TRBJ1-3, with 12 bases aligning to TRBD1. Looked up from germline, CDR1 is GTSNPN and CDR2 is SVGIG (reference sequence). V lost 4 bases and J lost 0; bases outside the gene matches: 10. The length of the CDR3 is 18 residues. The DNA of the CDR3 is TGTGCCTGGACCCTCGGGACAGGGGGCCCCCTCTCTGGAAACACCATATATTTT. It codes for CAWTLGTGGPLSGNTIYF. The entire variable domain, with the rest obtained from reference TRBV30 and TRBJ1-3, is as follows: SQTIHQWPATLVQPVGSPLSLECTVEGTSNPNLYWYRQAAGRGLQLLFYSVGIGQISSEVPQNLSASRPQDRQFILSSKKLLLSDSGFYLCAWTLGTGGPLSGNTIYFGEGSWLTVV.

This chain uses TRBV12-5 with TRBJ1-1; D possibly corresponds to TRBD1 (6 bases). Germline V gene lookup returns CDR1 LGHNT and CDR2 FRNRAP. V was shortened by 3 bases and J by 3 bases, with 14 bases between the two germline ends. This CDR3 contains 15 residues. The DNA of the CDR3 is TGTGCTAGTGGTTTTTCCACAGGGTCGCACACTGAAGCTTTCTTT. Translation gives CASGFSTGSHTEAFF. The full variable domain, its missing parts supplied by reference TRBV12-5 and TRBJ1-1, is DARVTQTPRHKVTEMGQEVTMRCQPILGHNTVFWYRQTMMQGLELLAYFRNRAPLDDSGMPKDRFSAEMPDATLATLKIQPSEPRDSAVYFCASGFSTGSHTEAFFGQGTRLTVV.

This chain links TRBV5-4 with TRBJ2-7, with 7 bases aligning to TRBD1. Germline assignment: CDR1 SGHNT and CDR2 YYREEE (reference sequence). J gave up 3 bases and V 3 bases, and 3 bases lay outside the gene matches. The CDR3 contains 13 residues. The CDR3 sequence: CASSYWDSYEQYF. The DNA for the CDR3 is TGTGCCAGCAGCTATTGGGACAGCTACGAGCAGTACTTC. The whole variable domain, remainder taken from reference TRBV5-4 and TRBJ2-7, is ETGVTQSPTHLIKTRGQQVTLRCSSQSGHNTVSWYQQALGQGPQFIFQYYREEENGRGNFPPRFSGLQFPNYSSELNVNALELDDSALYLCASSYWDSYEQYFGPGTRLTVT.